The 25 T cell receptor beta chains given below trace back to one sample, sequenced in a study of CD8 T cells in ankylosing spondylitis. TCRdb ran MiXCR on the 5' RACE reads and lists one entry per CDR3 protein. Of about 300,000 distinct CDR3 sequences listed, roughly 20% are singletons. Sequencing was carried out using blood, either unsorted or a sorted T cell fraction (not recorded which). The receptors were sampled from a female donor with ankylosing spondylitis or in good health (not recorded which).

Notes on this clonotype: At one end the junction does not follow the germline gene, possibly because of a read error. This chain connects TRBV20-1 to TRBJ2-3; a weak D match, TRBD2 (6 bases). The CDR3 covers 14 residues. From germline, CDR1 is DFQATT and CDR2 SNEGSKA (reference sequence). This CDR3 reads CSARDNSGTSLMAF. The CDR3 nucleotides are TGCAGTGCTAGAGATAATAGTGGGACTTCACTGATGGCTTTT.

This clonotype was counted only a few times. The rearrangement uses TRBV12-3 or TRBV12-4 and TRBJ2-3, with TRBD2 matching over 7 bases. V shed 4 bases and J 4 bases; nucleotides not matched to a gene: 5. CDR3 length equals 14 residues. The CDR3 region is CASSSQRGPDTQYF. In nucleotides, the CDR3 is TGTGCCAGCAGTTCCCAGCGGGGTCCAGATACGCAGTATTTT.

The chain links TRBV5-6 to TRBJ2-5; TRBD2 matches 8 bases. The V gene end was trimmed by 5 bases and the J gene end by 2 bases; junction bases not matched to a gene: 8. Germline CDR1 and CDR2: SGHDT and YYEEEE. This CDR3 spans 15 amino acids. The CDR3 bases are TGTGCCAGCAGGCGGGGGGAGCGGGCGCAAGAGACCCAGTACTTC. Encoded protein: CASRRGERAQETQYF.

In this sample, this clonotype turned up a few times. The genes are TRBV18 and TRBJ1-2, with TRBD1 as a possible D gene (6 bases). The CDR3 length is 12 residues. In germline, CDR1 is KGHSH, CDR2 LQKENI. Trimming left V 2 bases short and J 8 bases short, with 9 bases between. In DNA, the CDR3 is TGTGCCAGCTCACCAGCAGGGGAGGGCTACACCTTC. It codes for CASSPAGEGYTF.

V usage is TRBV24-1 and J usage is TRBJ2-3, with 7 bases aligning to TRBD1. The CDR3 is made up of 15 amino acids. Germline lookup yields CDR1 KGHDR and CDR2 SFDVKD. J lost 2 bases, V lost 3 bases, and 4 bases had no gene match. For the CDR3, the DNA is TGTGCCACCAGTGATCCCGGGACAGACACAGATACGCAGTATTTT. Residues: CATSDPGTDTDTQYF.

This clonotype has a count of ten or more. The chain uses TRBV24-1 and TRBJ2-1; D remains unclear. The CDR3 loop spans 15 amino acids. Trimming removed 7 bases at V and 6 bases at J, with 18 bases between. Germline V gene lookup returns CDR1 KGHDR and CDR2 SFDVKD. The CDR3 nucleotides are TGTGCCACCAGCAGTACAAGGGTCCCGATCAATGAGCAGTTCTTC. This codes for CATSSTRVPINEQFF.

The chain couples TRBV6-2 or TRBV6-3 to TRBJ1-1, with D possibly matching TRBD1 (5 bases). The ends were cut back, 4 bases at V and 10 bases at J, with 13 bases in the middle. The CDR3 has 12 residues. Germline V gene sequence: CDR1 MNHEY, CDR2 SVGEGT. CDR3 nucleotide sequence: TGTGCCAGCAGTTCCATCGGGACCCGAGCTTTCTTT. Protein sequence: CASSSIGTRAFF.

The sample holds a few counts of this clonotype. This chain joins TRBV6-2 or TRBV6-3 and TRBJ2-2; 10 bases are a match to TRBD1. V dropped 7 bases and J dropped 8; count of bases not matched to a gene: 7. The V gene's germline CDR1 is MNHEY and CDR2 SVGEGT. CDR3 size: 14 residues. The CDR3 DNA reads TGTGCCAGCAACTTCCGGGACAGGGGAGGGGAGCTGTTTTTT. Protein product: CASNFRDRGGELFF.

This clonotype was seen a few times. The chain uses TRBV29-1 and TRBJ1-1; D gene ambiguous. The germline V gene has CDR1 SQVTM and CDR2 ANQGSEA. This CDR3 comprises 12 residues. V dropped 7 bases and J dropped 1 base, with 10 bases sitting between them. The CDR3 DNA reads as TGCAGCGCCATGGTCAGGAACACTGAAGCTTTCTTT. Translation gives CSAMVRNTEAFF.

This clonotype was seen ten or more times. V usage is TRBV6-2 or TRBV6-3 and J usage is TRBJ2-1; possibly TRBD1 for D (5 bases). Trimming pared 2 bases from V and 8 bases from J, leaving 19 bases between. In germline, CDR1 is MNHEY, CDR2 SVGEGT. There are 16 residues in the CDR3. CDR3 in amino acids: CASSYKLLTGIDEQFF. In nucleotides, the CDR3 is TGTGCCAGCAGTTACAAATTACTAACAGGTATCGATGAGCAGTTCTTC.

CDR3 bases: TGCAGTGCGGCCGCGACAGGGGGAAGGGCCTACGAGCAGTACTTC. The encoded protein is CSAAATGGRAYEQYF. V and J are TRBV20-1 and TRBJ2-7, with TRBD1 matching 9 bases. Germline CDR1 reads DFQATT; CDR2 reads SNEGSKA (reference sequence). J gave up 2 bases and V 6 bases, and 11 bases lay outside the gene matches. This CDR3 has 15 amino acids.

This clonotype was found many times. One junction end does not reproduce the germline sequence, and a read error may be involved. This rearrangement joins TRBV12-3 or TRBV12-4 to TRBJ2-7; no clear D gene. The CDR3 contains 12 residues. This chain's CDR3 is CASSLDRYEQYF. CDR3 DNA: TGTGCCAGCAGCTTAGATAGGTACGAGCAGTACTTC.

This clonotype was detected many times. This sequence joins TRBV6-9 and TRBJ2-7; D uncertain. With 5 bases removed from V and 3 bases from J, the gap between germline ends came to 5 bases. The CDR3 length is 11 residues. Germline CDR1 is MNHGY and CDR2 is SVAAGI. DNA for the CDR3: TGTGCCAGCAGTCACATCTACGAGCAGTACTTC. Protein sequence: CASSHIYEQYF.

This clonotype was seen a handful of times. This chain uses TRBV24-1 with TRBJ2-3, with D perhaps matching TRBD2 (7 bases). Germline CDR1 reads KGHDR; CDR2 reads SFDVKD. V was cut by 4 bases and J by 2 bases, with 15 bases left in between. This CDR3 is built from 16 residues. CDR3 amino acids: CATSDRWGGYTDTQYF. DNA of the CDR3: TGTGCCACCAGTGACCGATGGGGGGGCTACACAGATACGCAGTATTTT.

The chain has TRBV29-1 and TRBJ2-7, with D possibly being TRBD2 (5 bases). The CDR3 totals 13 residues. Trimming left V 7 bases short and J 2 bases short, with 15 bases between. Germline V gives CDR1 SQVTM, CDR2 ANQGSEA. The DNA for the CDR3 is TGCAGCGCCGTAAGCGGCACTACCTACGAGCAGTACTTC. It is translated as CSAVSGTTYEQYF.

This clonotype was seen more than once but under ten times. V gene TRBV20-1 combines with J gene TRBJ1-1, with D maybe TRBD1 (5 bases). Trimming took off 6 bases at V and 2 bases at J, with 16 bases between the two ends. The CDR3 has 14 amino acids. Germline CDR1 and CDR2: DFQATT and SNEGSKA (reference sequence). The CDR3 loop is CSANSWGLNTEAFF. For the CDR3, the DNA is TGCAGTGCCAACAGTTGGGGCCTTAACACTGAAGCTTTCTTT.

J is TRBJ2-3 and V is TRBV7-2; no clear D. CDR1 is SGHTA and CDR2 is FQGNSA in the germline V gene. This CDR3 has 16 residues. V lost 6 bases to trimming and J lost 0 bases, with 16 bases between them. Written as DNA, the CDR3 is TGTGCCAGCAGTCTCTCGGCACCTACTAGCACAGATACGCAGTATTTT. Translating gives CASSLSAPTSTDTQYF.

The chain couples TRBV20-1 to TRBJ2-1; D might be TRBD2 (5 bases). Trimming took off 7 bases at V and 8 bases at J, with 18 bases between the two ends. CDR3 length: 13 amino acids. Germline-derived CDR1 and CDR2 are DFQATT and SNEGSKA (reference sequence). This CDR3 reads CSVLAPVRHEQFF. DNA of the CDR3: TGCAGTGTTCTAGCCCCAGTGAGGCATGAGCAGTTCTTC.

In this sample, this clonotype turned up a few times. The chain carries TRBV18 and TRBJ2-2; D uncertain. V was cut by 5 bases and J by 7 bases, with 11 bases left in between. Per the germline V gene, CDR1 is KGHSH and CDR2 is LQKENI. The CDR3 sequence is 13 residues long. The CDR3 here is CASSRNENGELFF. The DNA for the CDR3 is TGTGCCAGCTCAAGAAATGAGAACGGGGAGCTGTTTTTT.

This clonotype was counted at least ten times. This rearrangement joins TRBV10-3 to TRBJ2-3; D gene uncertain. From germline, CDR1 is ENHRY and CDR2 SYGVKD. Trimming removed 0 bases at V and 4 bases at J, with 14 bases between. The CDR3 is 16 residues long. For the CDR3, the DNA is TGTGCCATCAGTGAGTCACGCGCCCTAATCGCAGATACGCAGTATTTT. This encodes CAISESRALIADTQYF.

This clonotype was counted between two and nine times. J is TRBJ1-5 and V is TRBV6-2 or TRBV6-3, with TRBD1 as a possible D gene (5 bases). V was shortened by 6 bases and J by 4 bases, with 16 bases between the two germline ends. Germline CDR1 MNHEY, CDR2 SVGEGT. The CDR3 consists of 15 residues. CDR3 bases: TGTGCCAGCAGCCCCGCCGGGGGAGGGAATCAGCCCCAGCATTTT. Translated, it gives CASSPAGGGNQPQHF.

This clonotype was observed at least ten times. V usage is TRBV12-3 or TRBV12-4 and J usage is TRBJ1-5, with 9 bases identical to TRBD1. There are 14 residues in the CDR3. The J segment lost 5 bases and the V segment lost 5 bases, leaving 4 bases of the junction unmatched. CDR3 region: CASSQRTGDQPQHF. CDR3 sequence (DNA): TGTGCCAGCAGTCAACGGACAGGGGATCAGCCCCAGCATTTT.

The gene calls are TRBV29-1 and TRBJ2-3; 8 nucleotides align to TRBD1. The V gene's germline CDR1 is SQVTM and CDR2 ANQGSEA. V lost 8 bases to trimming and J lost 2 bases; unmatched junction nucleotides: 12. The CDR3 runs 15 residues. In DNA form, the CDR3 reads TGCAGCCATACGGACAGGGCGCATTTCACAGATACGCAGTATTTT. It encodes CSHTDRAHFTDTQYF.

This clonotype was counted only a few times. The J gene is TRBJ1-6, the V gene TRBV7-2, with D possibly being TRBD1 (6 bases). V shed 5 bases and J shed 2 bases, with 10 bases lying between them. The CDR3 runs to 15 residues. Looked up from germline, CDR1 is SGHTA and CDR2 is FQGNSA. Here the CDR3 DNA reads TGTGCCAGCAGCGCAGGGGATCCCTATAATTCACCCCTCCACTTT. Its translation is CASSAGDPYNSPLHF.

The gene calls are TRBV19 and TRBJ2-1; tentatively, D is TRBD1 or TRBD2 (5 bases each). Germline-derived CDR1 and CDR2 are LNHDA and SQIVND (reference sequence). V lost 2 bases and J lost 4, with 12 bases in between. CDR3 size: 15 residues. CDR3 coding DNA: TGTGCCAGTAGTATAATCGGGGCATCGTACAATGAGCAGTTCTTC. Its protein product is CASSIIGASYNEQFF.